The entry below describes one T cell receptor (beta chain). Its antigen remains undetermined. Per-nucleotide qualities are absent, and no much larger clonotype sits a single base away. This record comes from a study of T-cell memory formation after mild COVID-19 (dated by TCRdb to about 2021). In the study overall: TCR sequence clusters from the two donors were found to be largely donor specific. In a couple of donors, T-cell clones that expanded and contracted after mild COVID-19 were tracked by sequencing TCRalpha and TCRbeta repertoires over time. The cohort comprised two young, previously healthy adult volunteers, one female and one male.

The CDR1 and CDR2 encoded by the germline V gene are SQVTM and ANQGSEA. V and J lose 4 bases and 5 bases, and a span of 11 bases separates them. From the cysteine up to the phenylalanine, the CDR3 has a length of 12 residues. Only CDR3 DNA remains: 36 bases, in frame from the first base. Ficoll-Paque density gradient centrifugation was the method used to isolate PBMCs. The sequencing machine was an Illumina NovaSeq 6000. Using 5'RACE with constant-segment primers, TCRalpha and TCRbeta cDNA libraries were constructed, with sample barcodes and unique molecular identifiers added in the process. Trizol reagent was used to extract RNA from every sample. Amplification of the libraries took two PCR steps, and the second step added a second sample barcode plus Illumina TruSeq adapters. Sequencing of libraries was performed on an Illumina NovaSeq with 2 x 150 bp paired-end reads. For the original study's pipeline: Reads were demultiplexed and collapsed into UMI-guided consensus sequences with migec v1.2.7. With mixcr v2.1.11, UMI consensuses were aligned to TRA and TRB V and J templates and assembled into clonotypes. A clonotype was counted as expanded or contracted only if both edgeR and NoisET called the change significant, with noise models trained on biological replicates. For edgeR calls, a false discovery rate-adjusted p below 0.01 and a log2 fold-change threshold of 1 were applied. PCA with hierarchical clustering of max-normalized trajectories of the 1000 most abundant clonotypes was used as exploratory dynamics analysis. The CD4 or CD8 phenotype of responding clones was assigned using the separately sequenced CD4+ and CD8+ repertoires. TCRdb reran the public reads through fastp at Q25 and MiXCR, keeping productive beta chains. All rows with the same CDR3 protein become a single entry with the most common DNA and genes. V and J calls and clone size were set by TCRdb, not the authors. This sample has about 430,000 distinct CDR3 sequences in its table, and approximately 24% of those were observed once. The ten largest make up roughly 8.7% of the sample.

The research as a whole found: Contracting CD4+ clones appeared mostly in the CM and EM memory subsets, whereas CD8+ clones were enriched in EMRA. Some responding clones were detected in pre-infection memory, suggesting pre-existing cross-reactive memory T cells joined the SARS-CoV-2 response. The study covered only a couple of mild cases, and larger cohorts including severe cases with pre-infection samples were considered necessary. Clones that contracted from day 15 to 85 showed balanced CD4/CD8 phenotypes, whereas a second wave of clones that expanded from day 15 to 37 leaned towards CD4+. SARS-CoV-2 specificity of the second-wave clones peaking on day 37 was not confirmed.

The sequence came from an adult woman who had mild COVID-19 (a few samples of this study predate the infection). The sample titles of this study are shuffled in the database, so cell type and time point are left out; the donor was told from shared clones. Sequencing was performed on PBMCs or a T cell subset sorted from them (not recorded which). The rearrangement combines TRBV29-1 with TRBJ1-1, with no confident D gene call. The CDR3: CSVGWGWTEAFF. The DNA is TGCAGCGTTGGATGGGGTTGGACTGAAGCTTTCTTT.